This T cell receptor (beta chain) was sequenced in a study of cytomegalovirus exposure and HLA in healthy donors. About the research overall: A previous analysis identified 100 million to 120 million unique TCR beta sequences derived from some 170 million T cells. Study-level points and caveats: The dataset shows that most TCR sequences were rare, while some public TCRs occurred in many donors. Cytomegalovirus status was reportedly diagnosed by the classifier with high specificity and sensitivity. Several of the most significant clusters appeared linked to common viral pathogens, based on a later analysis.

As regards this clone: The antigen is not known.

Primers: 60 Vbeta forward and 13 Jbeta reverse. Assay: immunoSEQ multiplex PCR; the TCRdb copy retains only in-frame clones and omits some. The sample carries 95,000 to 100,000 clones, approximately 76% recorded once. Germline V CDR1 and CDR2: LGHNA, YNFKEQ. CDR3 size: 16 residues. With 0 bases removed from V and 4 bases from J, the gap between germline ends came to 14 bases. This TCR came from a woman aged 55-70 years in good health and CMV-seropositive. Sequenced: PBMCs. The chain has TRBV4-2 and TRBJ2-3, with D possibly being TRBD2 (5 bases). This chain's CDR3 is CASSQDWGSDSDTQYF. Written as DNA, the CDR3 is TGTGCCAGCAGCCAAGATTGGGGTAGCGATTCAGATACGCAGTATTTT.